This T cell receptor beta chain was captured in a study of blood T cell repertoires in COVID-19. As for the study in general: Samples came from the United States, Italy and Spain, spanning acute and convalescent COVID-19. Sample material is recorded as cDNA or gDNA derived from T cells, B-cell-depleted T cells, or PBMCs.

Seattle patient enrollment occurred during active infection, with longitudinal follow-up thereafter. The CDR3 extends over 19 amino acids. Trimming took 4 bases from V and 0 from J; bases not matched to a gene: 18. Germline V gene sequence: CDR1 SNHLY, CDR2 FYNNEI. Study processing details: Estimates of nucleated cell counts were drawn from the amplification of reference gene primers. Produced via immunoSEQ multiplex PCR; TCRdb's table is partial and in-frame only. V, J and clone size derive from that table, while D and trimming were established from the DNA sequence. The table lists 250,000 to 350,000 clones, approximately 91% of them singletons.

V is TRBV2 and J is TRBJ2-7; TRBD1 aligns across 7 bases. Sample: peripheral blood. The sequence was collected from a woman under 40 with COVID-19, enrolled during active disease. DNA of the CDR3: TGTGCCAGCAGTGGCCGGACAGGAATTCTCGGATTTAGCTCCTACGAGCAGTACTTC. Protein sequence: CASSGRTGILGFSSYEQYF.